The present TCR beta chain was sequenced within a study of shared clonotypes between healthy human individuals. In this sample, this clone turned up once. Its antigen is currently unknown. Study-wide findings and caveats: Some naive CD4 clonotypes, roughly 5%, turned up in common across four donors. The study found lower generation probabilities in non-shared clonotypes than in those shared by all four donors.

This CDR3 has 16 residues. The V gene lost 3 bases and the J gene lost 0 bases, with 12 bases spanning the gap. Germline CDR1 reads SEHNR; CDR2 reads FQNEAQ (reference sequence). Measured with immunoSEQ multiplex PCR; TCRdb has only the in-frame clones, and not every one. The sample has over 2 million clones, 92% seen once; the top ten hold approximately 0.39%. The TCR originated in a man younger than 35 in good health. Some clones in this sample may be carry-over from other donors' samples. Sequenced input: naive CD4+ T cells from PBMCs. Stated subset: CD45RA+ positively selected. The chain uses TRBV7-9 and TRBJ1-5; D possibly corresponds to TRBD1 (6 bases). CDR3 in amino acids: CASSLGAGSSNQPQHF. CDR3 nucleotide sequence: TGTGCCAGCAGCTTGGGGGCAGGGTCTAGCAATCAGCCCCAGCATTTT.